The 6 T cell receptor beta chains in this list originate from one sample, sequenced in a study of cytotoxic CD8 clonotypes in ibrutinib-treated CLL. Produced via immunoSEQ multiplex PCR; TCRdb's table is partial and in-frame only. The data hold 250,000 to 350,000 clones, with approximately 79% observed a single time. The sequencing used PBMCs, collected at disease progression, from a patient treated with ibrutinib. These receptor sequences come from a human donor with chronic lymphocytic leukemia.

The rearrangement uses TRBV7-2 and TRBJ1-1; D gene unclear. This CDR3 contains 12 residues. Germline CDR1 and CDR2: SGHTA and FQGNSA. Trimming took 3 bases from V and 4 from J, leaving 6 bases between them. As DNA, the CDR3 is TGTGCCAGCAGCTTCCGGCGCACTGAAGCTTTCTTT. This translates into CASSFRRTEAFF.

The CDR3 sequence: CASSHVGTPSLAKNIQYF. CDR3 bases: TGTGCCAGCAGCCATGTCGGGACTCCGAGTCTAGCCAAAAACATTCAGTACTTC. This rearrangement joins TRBV4-2 to TRBJ2-4, with a tentative D call TRBD2 (6 bases). The CDR3 sequence is 18 residues long. V lost 3 bases to trimming and J lost 0 bases, with 18 bases between them. Germline V gene sequence: CDR1 LGHNA, CDR2 YNFKEQ.

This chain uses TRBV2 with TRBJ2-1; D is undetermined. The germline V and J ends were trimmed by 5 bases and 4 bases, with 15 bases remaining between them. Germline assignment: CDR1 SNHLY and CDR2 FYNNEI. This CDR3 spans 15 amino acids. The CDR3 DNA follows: TGTGCCAGCAGTAGACCACCTCGGCGGTACAATGAGCAGTTCTTC. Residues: CASSRPPRRYNEQFF. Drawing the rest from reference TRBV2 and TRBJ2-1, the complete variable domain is EPEVTQTPSHQVTQMGQEVILRCVPISNHLYFYWYRQILGQKVEFLVSFYNNEISEKSEIFDDQFSVERPDGSNFTLKIRSTKLEDSAMYFCASSRPPRRYNEQFFGPGTRLTVL.

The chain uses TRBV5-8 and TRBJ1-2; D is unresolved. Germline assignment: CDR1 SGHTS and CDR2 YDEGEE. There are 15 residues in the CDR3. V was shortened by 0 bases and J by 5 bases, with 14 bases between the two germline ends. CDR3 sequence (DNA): TGTGCCAGCAGCTTGGGTGGACCTGGAGGGTATGGCTACACCTTC. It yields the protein CASSLGGPGGYGYTF.

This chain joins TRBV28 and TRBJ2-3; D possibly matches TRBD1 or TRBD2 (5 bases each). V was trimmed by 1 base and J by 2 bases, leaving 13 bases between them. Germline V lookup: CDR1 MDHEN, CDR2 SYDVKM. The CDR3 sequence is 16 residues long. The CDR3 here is CASSLSTARVTDTQYF. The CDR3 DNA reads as TGTGCCAGCAGTTTATCGACAGCGAGGGTCACAGATACGCAGTATTTT.

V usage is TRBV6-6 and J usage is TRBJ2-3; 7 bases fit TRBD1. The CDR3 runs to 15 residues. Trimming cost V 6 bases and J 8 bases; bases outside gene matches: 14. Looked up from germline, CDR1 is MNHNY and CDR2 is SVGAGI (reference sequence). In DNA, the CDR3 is TGTGCCAGCAGCTACGACAGGGACGTGTGGGCTACGCAGTATTTT. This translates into CASSYDRDVWATQYF.